This T cell receptor beta chain was identified during a study of blood T cells in healthy people across ages. The study, taken as a whole, reports: Roughly linear declines in TCR beta diversity per million T cells occurred with age. Considered underestimates were the diversity estimates obtained from one million T cells.

Caucasian, healthy and from Russia, the donors were aged between about 6 and 90. Then a second PCR, running roughly 7 to 11 cycles, was carried out with a sample-barcoded 5' primer and a J-beta primer mix. At least 2.5 million CDR3-containing paired-end reads were obtained per sample. A single record per CDR3 protein comes from TCRdb applying MiXCR to the 5' RACE reads. There are hundreds of thousands of distinct CDR3 sequences in the sample; approximately 49% occur only once, and about a third lies in the top ten. There are many counts of this clonotype. The antigen is unknown. Germline CDR1 reads ENHRY; CDR2 reads SYGVKD. V dropped 6 bases and J dropped 7 bases, with 21 bases sitting between them. The CDR3 runs 15 residues.

This TCR was sampled from a woman aged 55-75 years in good health. Sequenced: blood. The chain links TRBV10-3 to TRBJ1-2; D possibly corresponds to TRBD1 (5 bases). CDR3 nucleotides: TGTGCCATCAGCCCACTCCGGGGCCGGGGAGGTGGCTACACCTTC. It translates to CAISPLRGRGGGYTF.